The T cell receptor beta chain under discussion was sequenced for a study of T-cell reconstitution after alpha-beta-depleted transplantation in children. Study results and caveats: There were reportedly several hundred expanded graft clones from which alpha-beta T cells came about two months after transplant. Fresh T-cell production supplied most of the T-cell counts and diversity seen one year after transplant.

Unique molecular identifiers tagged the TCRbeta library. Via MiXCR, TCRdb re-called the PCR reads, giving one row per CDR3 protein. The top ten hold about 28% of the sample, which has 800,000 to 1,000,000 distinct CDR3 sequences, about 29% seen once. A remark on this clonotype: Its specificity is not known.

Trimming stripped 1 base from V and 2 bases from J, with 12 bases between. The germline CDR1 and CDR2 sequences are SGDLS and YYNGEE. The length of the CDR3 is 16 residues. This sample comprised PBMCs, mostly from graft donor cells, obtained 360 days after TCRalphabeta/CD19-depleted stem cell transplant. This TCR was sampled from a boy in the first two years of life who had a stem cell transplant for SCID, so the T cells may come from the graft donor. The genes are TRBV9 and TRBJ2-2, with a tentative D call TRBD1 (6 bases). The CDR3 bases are TGTGCCAGCAGCGTATATAGGGGGAGAAACACCGGGGAGCTGTTTTTT. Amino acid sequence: CASSVYRGRNTGELFF.